This TCR beta chain was recovered during a study of human T cells and chemical hapten exposure. Study summary: Patients, a majority of them female, were diagnosed with alopecia areata, totalis or universalis. How much TCR each sample yielded varied, mostly because pooled library volumes differed slightly.

This clonotype was found many times. Original data processing: Ranging from roughly 23,224 to 690,600, TCR counts per sample had a median value of 95,638. MiXCR was run by TCRdb on the RACE reads, yielding one entry per CDR3 protein. For this entry, the V and J calls and clone size follow TCRdb and not the study's own pipeline. The table includes more than 55,000 distinct CDR3 sequences, over 7.5% detected once. Time point here: patch test 1, 2 weeks after DPC sensitization. Treatment: therapeutic diphenylcyclopropenone sensitization with weekly scalp DPC. With 5 bases removed from V and 2 bases from J, the gap between germline ends came to 14 bases. The germline V gene has CDR1 SGHAT and CDR2 FQNNGV. The length of the CDR3 is 15 residues.

The starting material was whole blood, obtained in connection with sensitization to the hapten diphenylcyclopropenone (DPC). The receptor was derived from a woman aged 40 to 50 with alopecia areata. Some clones in this sample may be carry-over from other donors' samples. The chain employs TRBV11-2 and TRBJ2-3; D perhaps matches TRBD2 (7 bases). The CDR3 protein is CASSVSGGPTDTQYF. Here the CDR3 DNA reads TGTGCCAGCAGCGTGTCGGGGGGCCCCACAGATACGCAGTATTTT.